This entry features one T cell receptor beta chain sequence. The antigen remains unidentified. V was shortened by 4 bases and J by 5 bases, with 12 bases between the two germline ends. This CDR3 comprises 13 residues. Germline V gene lookup returns CDR1 SGHNT and CDR2 YYREEE (reference sequence). Clones were read by immunoSEQ multiplex PCR, and TCRdb kept only the in-frame ones, dropping some. The data show a few million clones, 90% to 95% seen once. This entry comes from a study of shared clonotypes between healthy human individuals. There were only Caucasian adults among the donors, and all lived in Nashville, Tennessee. Overall study results and limits: On the whole, naive subsets had larger estimated richness than memory subsets had.

The clonotype was recovered from a man aged 18-30 years in good health. The chain couples TRBV5-4 to TRBJ2-5; tentative D call: TRBD2 (5 bases). The sequenced sample was naive CD4+ T cells sorted from blood. Subset described: CD45RA+ positively selected. The CDR3 region has the DNA TGTGCCAGCAGCCGGTCCTCGGGGGAGACCCAGTACTTC. It encodes CASSRSSGETQYF.